The 29 T cell receptor beta chains listed next were all sequenced from one sample in a study of blood T cell repertoires in COVID-19. Measured with immunoSEQ multiplex PCR; TCRdb has only the in-frame clones, and not every one. The profile covers around 140,000 clones, with 84% appearing a single time and roughly 10% taken by the ten largest. What was sequenced was peripheral blood. Source of these receptors: a man aged 55-75 years with active or convalescent COVID-19.

V usage is TRBV5-8 and J usage is TRBJ2-3; D gene unclear. Trimming pared 9 bases from V and 2 bases from J, leaving 10 bases between. This CDR3 region has 12 residues. Germline values: CDR1 SGHTS, CDR2 YDEGEE. CDR3 protein: CATRFATDTQYF. As DNA, the CDR3 is TGTGCCACGAGGTTCGCCACAGATACGCAGTATTTT.

CDR3 in DNA: TGTGCCAGCAGCTTAGAGACTTCTGACGAGCAGTACGTC. Translating gives CASSLETSDEQYV. V and J are TRBV7-8 and TRBJ2-7; D remains unclear. Germline lookup yields CDR1 SGHVS and CDR2 FQNEAQ. This CDR3 spans 13 amino acids. The V end lost 1 base, the J end lost 5 bases, and 9 bases lay between the germline ends.

The rearrangement joins TRBV2 to TRBJ1-4, with 7 positions matching TRBD1. CDR1 and CDR2 (germline): SNHLY, FYNNEI. The CDR3 sequence is 15 residues long. V lost 6 bases, J lost 8 bases, and 12 bases stayed unmatched. CDR3 loop: CASSTGQAKGEKLFF. CDR3 coding DNA: TGTGCCAGCAGCACCGGACAGGCAAAAGGAGAAAAACTGTTTTTT. The whole variable domain, remainder taken from reference TRBV2 and TRBJ1-4, is EPEVTQTPSHQVTQMGQEVILRCVPISNHLYFYWYRQILGQKVEFLVSFYNNEISEKSEIFDDQFSVERPDGSNFTLKIRSTKLEDSAMYFCASSTGQAKGEKLFFGSGTQLSVL.

This clone was picked up a small number of times. The chain recombines TRBV29-1 with TRBJ1-1; 9 nucleotides match TRBD1. Trimming at V came to 4 bases and at J to 1 base, leaving 7 bases not matched to a gene. This CDR3 contains 15 residues. Per the germline V gene, CDR1 is SQVTM and CDR2 is ANQGSEA. CDR3 bases: TGCAGCGTTGGTTTCCGGGACAGGGCGAACACTGAAGCTTTCTTT. It yields the protein CSVGFRDRANTEAFF.

The chain is built from TRBV7-2 and TRBJ2-5, with 11 bases matching TRBD2. CDR3 length equals 18 residues. Germline trimming cut 2 bases from V and 2 bases from J; bases unmatched to any gene: 10. Per germline, CDR1 SGHTA and CDR2 FQGNSA. CDR3 sequence reads: CASSLTPGLAVSQETQYF. The CDR3, as DNA: TGTGCCAGCAGCTTAACCCCGGGACTAGCGGTATCGCAAGAGACCCAGTACTTC.

This clone was counted a single time. This rearrangement joins TRBV11-3 to TRBJ2-6; D may be TRBD2 (7 bases). The germline gives CDR1 SGHNT, CDR2 YENEEA. This CDR3 has 15 residues. Between the trimmed V and J ends, which lost 7 bases and 0 bases, there was a span of 10 bases. In nucleotides, the CDR3 is TGTGCCAGCACTAGGGGGGGCTCTGGGGCCAACGTCCTGACTTTC. It codes for CASTRGGSGANVLTF.

V usage is TRBV9 and J usage is TRBJ2-1, with D possibly being TRBD2 (7 bases). Germline V gene data show CDR1 as SGDLS and CDR2 as YYNGEE. V lost 4 bases and J lost 6, with 20 bases in between. The CDR3 has 16 residues. For the CDR3, the DNA is TGTGCCAGCAGCCTAGCAGCGGGACAAACCGTCAATGAGCAGTTCTTC. It yields the protein CASSLAAGQTVNEQFF.

This chain links TRBV6-1 with TRBJ1-1; 9 bases map to TRBD1. With 3 bases clipped from V and 3 bases from J, the junction kept 2 bases outside the gene matches. The V gene's germline CDR1 is MNHNS and CDR2 SASEGT. This CDR3 is built from 14 residues. CDR3 protein: CASSEGQGYTEAFF. CDR3 nucleotide sequence: TGTGCCAGCAGTGAGGGACAGGGCTACACTGAAGCTTTCTTT.

V usage is TRBV18 and J usage is TRBJ1-4; 8 nucleotides agree with TRBD1. V lost 6 bases, J lost 6 bases, and 9 bases stayed unmatched. Per the germline V gene, CDR1 is KGHSH and CDR2 is LQKENI. The CDR3 is made up of 15 amino acids. The CDR3 here is CASSPVRTGYEKLFF. CDR3 coding DNA: TGTGCCAGCTCCCCGGTGAGGACAGGGTATGAAAAACTGTTTTTT.

The V and J genes are TRBV7-2 and TRBJ2-5; TRBD2 might be the D (5 bases). Trimming left V 2 bases short and J 2 bases short, with 6 bases between. The CDR3 loop spans 13 amino acids. CDR1 is SGHTA, CDR2 FQGNSA, per germline. CDR3 protein: CASSLRGQETQYF. CDR3 bases: TGTGCCAGCAGCTTAAGAGGGCAAGAGACCCAGTACTTC.

This chain links TRBV10-2 with TRBJ2-1; 10 positions agree with TRBD2. The ends lost 2 bases at V and 8 bases at J; junction bases unmatched: 6. The CDR3 sequence is 15 residues long. Germline CDR1 and CDR2: WSHSY and SAAADI. In DNA form, the CDR3 reads TGCGCCAGCAGTGAGCCTAGCGGGAGAATGGATGAGCAGTTCTTC. It translates to CASSEPSGRMDEQFF.

The chain links TRBV3-1 (or the pseudogene TRBV3-2) to TRBJ1-5, with 8 bases aligning to TRBD1. The trim removed 0 bases at V and 7 bases at J, leaving 8 bases unmatched. The CDR3 has 16 residues. Germline V gives CDR1 LGHDT, CDR2 YNNKEL (reference sequence). The CDR3 loop reads CASSQDPGGIGQPQHF. CDR3 nucleotides: TGTGCCAGCAGCCAAGATCCAGGGGGCATAGGGCAGCCCCAGCATTTT.

This chain joins TRBV9 and TRBJ1-2; 7 bases map to TRBD1. This CDR3 is built from 15 residues. Trimming removed 3 bases from V and 0 bases from J; junction bases left unmatched: 5. The V gene's germline CDR1 is SGDLS and CDR2 YYNGEE. CDR3 sequence reads: CASSDTGQPNYGYTF. As DNA, the CDR3 is TGTGCCAGCAGCGATACGGGACAGCCTAACTATGGCTACACCTTC.

The table lists this clone with a count of one. V and J are TRBV9 and TRBJ2-3; 8 bases match TRBD2. Germline values: CDR1 SGDLS, CDR2 YYNGEE. The CDR3 loop spans 15 amino acids. The ends lost 5 bases at V and 4 bases at J; junction bases unmatched: 9. The CDR3 DNA sequence: TGTGCCAGCAGAGCGGGACTAGGGTTTTCAGATACGCAGTATTTT. Its protein product is CASRAGLGFSDTQYF.

The gene calls are TRBV2 and TRBJ2-5, with a tentative D call TRBD2 (6 bases). The germline CDR1 and CDR2 sequences are SNHLY and FYNNEI. Deletions cut 0 bases from V and 0 bases from J, with 11 bases between. There are 16 residues in the CDR3. The CDR3 here is CASSEAYGGNQETQYF. The DNA of the CDR3 is TGTGCCAGCAGTGAAGCCTACGGGGGTAACCAAGAGACCCAGTACTTC.

The rearrangement uses TRBV19 and TRBJ2-1; 11 bases agree with TRBD2. V lost 5 bases, J lost 4 bases, and 4 bases stayed unmatched. Per germline, CDR1 LNHDA and CDR2 SQIVND (reference sequence). The CDR3 contains 15 residues. The CDR3 here is CASSPGTSGYNEQFF. The CDR3 region has the DNA TGTGCCAGTAGTCCCGGGACTAGCGGTTACAATGAGCAGTTCTTC. Full variable domain (rest looked up from reference TRBV19 and TRBJ2-1): DGGITQSPKYLFRKEGQNVTLSCEQNLNHDAMYWYRQDPGQGLRLIYYSQIVNDFQKGDIAEGYSVSREKKESFPLTVTSAQKNPTAFYLCASSPGTSGYNEQFFGPGTRLTVL.

Comments on this clone: In the same sample, other DNA sequences code for this CDR3. The chain carries TRBV27 and TRBJ1-5; TRBD1 is a possible D gene (5 bases). The V gene lost 3 bases and the J gene lost 2 bases, with 8 bases spanning the gap. The germline gives CDR1 MNHEY, CDR2 SMNVEV (reference sequence). CDR3 length: 14 amino acids. This CDR3 is CASSFRGGNQPQHF. The CDR3, as DNA: TGTGCCAGCAGTTTCCGGGGGGGCAATCAGCCCCAGCATTTT.

CDR3 nucleotide sequence: TGCAGCGTTGAAGATCTAGGGGACAGGGACTTCTTACCCTATGGCTACACCTTC. It specifies CSVEDLGDRDFLPYGYTF. The V call is TRBV29-1, the J call TRBJ1-2, with TRBD1 matching over 9 bases. This CDR3 contains 18 residues. Trimming at V came to 0 bases and at J to 4 bases, leaving 15 bases not matched to a gene. Germline V lookup: CDR1 SQVTM, CDR2 ANQGSEA.

This clone occurred once. This rearrangement joins TRBV12-1 to TRBJ2-1; TRBD2, the D gene given by the table, was not confirmed from the DNA. TRBV12-1 is a pseudogene locus. This CDR3 is built from 10 residues. The CDR3 here is CAIEGGEQFF. In nucleotides, the CDR3 is TGTGCCATCGAGGGCGGTGAGCAGTTCTTC.

V gene TRBV11-2 combines with J gene TRBJ2-1; 10 nucleotides agree with TRBD2. The CDR3 covers 18 residues. The germline V gene encodes CDR1 SGHAT and CDR2 FQNNGV. Trimming at V came to 7 bases and at J to 2 bases, leaving 14 bases not matched to a gene. The CDR3 coding sequence is TGTGCCAGCACCCGGACTAGCGGCCCGGCCTCAGCCTACAATGAGCAGTTCTTC. Translation: CASTRTSGPASAYNEQFF.

This clone was detected only a few times. CDR3 residues: CASSLAGLAGDEQFF. In nucleotides, the CDR3 is TGTGCCAGCAGCTTAGCGGGACTAGCGGGAGATGAGCAGTTCTTC. The chain links TRBV7-9 to TRBJ2-1, with 14 positions matching TRBD2. The CDR3 consists of 15 residues. The germline CDR1 and CDR2 sequences are SEHNR and FQNEAQ (reference sequence). V was pared by 0 bases and J by 8 bases, with 0 bases of the junction left unmatched.

This clone appeared a few times. The chain recombines TRBV5-8 with TRBJ2-3, with 12 bases fitting TRBD2. Germline V gene lookup returns CDR1 SGHTS and CDR2 YDEGEE. Trimming removed 4 bases from V and 7 bases from J; junction bases left unmatched: 7. The CDR3 consists of 15 residues. CDR3 bases: TGTGCCAGCAGCCCGGGACTAGCGGGCGGGAATACGCAGTATTTT. Its protein is CASSPGLAGGNTQYF.

The V call is TRBV7-9, the J call TRBJ2-3, with 8 bases fitting TRBD1. With 5 bases clipped from V and 4 bases from J, the junction kept 5 bases outside the gene matches. The CDR3 is 14 amino acids. Germline values: CDR1 SEHNR, CDR2 FQNEAQ (reference sequence). DNA for the CDR3: TGTGCCAGCAGCACCGGACAGGGAGCAGATACGCAGTATTTT. It yields the protein CASSTGQGADTQYF.

Concerning this clone: A read error may explain this, as a much larger clone is one base away. V and J are TRBV5-8 and TRBJ1-1; the D is unclear. Germline V lookup: CDR1 SGHTS, CDR2 YDEGEE. Trimming stripped 1 base from V and 1 base from J, with 5 bases between. This CDR3 is 13 amino acids long. As DNA, the CDR3 is TGTGCCAGCAGCTTGAACAGGAACACTGAAGCTTTCTTT. As protein: CASSLNRNTEAFF. Full variable domain (rest looked up from reference TRBV5-8 and TRBJ1-1): EAGVTQSPTHLIKTRGQQATLRCSPISGHTSVYWYQQALGLGLQFLLWYDEGEERNRGNFPPRFSGRQFPNYSSELNVNALELEDSALYLCASSLNRNTEAFFGQGTRLTVV.

There are a few counts of this clone. DNA of the CDR3: TGTGCCAGCAGTTTAGCCCCTCTGAGAATTGAGCAGTTCTTC. Translation gives CASSLAPLRIEQFF. The V gene is TRBV27, the J gene TRBJ2-1; unclear D gene. The CDR3 contains 14 residues. Germline assignment: CDR1 MNHEY and CDR2 SMNVEV (reference sequence). V gave up 2 bases and J gave up 9 bases, with 14 bases separating them.

V is TRBV24-1 and J is TRBJ2-5, with D possibly matching TRBD2 (5 bases). The V end was cut by 3 bases, the J end by 3 bases, with 13 bases between. CDR1 and CDR2 from the germline V gene are KGHDR and SFDVKD. This CDR3 spans 15 amino acids. CDR3 loop: CATSDPRGLEETQYF. CDR3 bases: TGTGCCACCAGTGATCCCCGAGGGCTTGAAGAGACCCAGTACTTC.

V usage is TRBV19 and J usage is TRBJ1-2; 10 bases are a match to TRBD1. The V gene's germline CDR1 is LNHDA and CDR2 SQIVND (reference sequence). V gave up 6 bases and J gave up 8 bases; unmatched junction bases: 6. CDR3 length equals 13 residues. The CDR3 DNA follows: TGTGCCAGTAGCGGGACAGGGGCACAGGGCTACACCTTC. It encodes CASSGTGAQGYTF.

This chain connects TRBV6-5 to TRBJ2-1, with TRBD2 matching over 11 bases. Germline CDR1 is MNHEY and CDR2 is SVGAGI. The CDR3 totals 15 residues. V dropped 4 bases and J dropped 9; count of bases not matched to a gene: 8. The CDR3 nucleotides are TGTGCCAGCAGTTGGTTAGCGGGGGGGCCGGGTGAGCAGTTCTTC. This gives the protein CASSWLAGGPGEQFF.

This sequence joins TRBV9 and TRBJ1-6; the match to TRBD1 covers 12 bases. In germline, CDR1 is SGDLS, CDR2 YYNGEE. J was trimmed by 4 bases and V by 2 bases; bases with no gene match: 7. CDR3 length equals 18 residues. Here the CDR3 DNA reads TGTGCCAGCAGCGTGGGGTGGGACAGGGGGCCGTATAATTCACCCCTCCACTTT. Its translation: CASSVGWDRGPYNSPLHF.